Listed here are 4 T cell receptor beta chains from one sample, sequenced in a study of blood T cell repertoires in COVID-19. This table comes from immunoSEQ multiplex PCR, and its TCRdb copy is limited to in-frame clones, with some not included. The sample gives 100,000 to 130,000 clones, 80% to 85% of which show up once; 4.2% is in the top ten. Sequencing was done on a sample of peripheral blood. The receptors shown here come from a human donor in a cohort sampled during active COVID-19.

Here the CDR3 DNA reads TGTGCCAGCACCGACCAGGCTGTGTTCAATCAGCCCCAGCATTTT. Translation gives CASTDQAVFNQPQHF. V gene TRBV7-3 combines with J gene TRBJ1-5; no definite D call. The CDR3 covers 15 residues. Trimming shortened V by 7 bases and J by 3 bases, and 16 bases separated the two germline ends. CDR1 and CDR2 from the germline V gene are SGHTA and FQGTGA.

The J gene is TRBJ1-3, the V gene TRBV5-1, with D possibly matching TRBD1 (5 bases). This CDR3 contains 17 residues. Trimming took 0 bases from V and 0 from J, leaving 13 bases between them. CDR1 and CDR2 from the germline V gene are SGHRS and YFSETQ. CDR3 coding DNA: TGCGCCAGCAGCTTGGAGGGGTTGCCTAGCTCTGGAAACACCATATATTTT. It is translated as CASSLEGLPSSGNTIYF.

This chain links TRBV7-2 with TRBJ2-3, with 11 bases matching TRBD2. The CDR3 has 16 amino acids. The V and J ends lost 0 bases and 5 bases, in that order; junction bases with no gene match: 4. The germline V gene has CDR1 SGHTA and CDR2 FQGNSA. CDR3 amino acids: CASSLAGLAVKDTQYF. The CDR3 DNA is TGTGCCAGCAGCTTAGCGGGACTAGCGGTTAAAGATACGCAGTATTTT.

CDR3 sequence: CASTIRPGDRGSGNTIYF. The CDR3 DNA reads as TGTGCCAGCACCATACGCCCCGGGGACAGAGGCTCTGGAAACACCATATATTTT. The gene calls are TRBV19 and TRBJ1-3; 7 nucleotides line up with TRBD1. In germline, CDR1 is LNHDA, CDR2 SQIVND (reference sequence). The CDR3 extends over 18 amino acids. The V and J ends lost 9 bases and 0 bases, in that order; junction bases with no gene match: 17.